One T cell receptor beta chain is described in this entry. As to time point: recipient sample about 28 days before transplant, after cytoreduction. Blood collection times were about day -28 and days 30, 100, 180 posttransplant. This entry is derived from a study of T cell clonotyping in hematopoietic cell transplantation. The trim removed 6 bases at V and 10 bases at J, leaving 12 bases unmatched. The CDR3 is 15 amino acids. CDR1 and CDR2 from the germline V gene are SNHLY and FYNNEI. Sequencing used immunoSEQ multiplex PCR; TCRdb keeps in-frame clones, though not all of them. The repertoire holds around 40,000 clones, with roughly 96% as singletons.

The sequencing here drew on peripheral blood mononuclear cells, taken before stem cell transplant. The TCR comes from a man aged 35-49 years with chronic myeloid leukemia. Some clones in this sample may be carry-over from other donors' samples. The chain links TRBV2 to TRBJ1-6; 7 positions match TRBD1. The DNA for the CDR3 is TGTGCCAGCAGGGTTGGGAAACAGGGGAACTCACCCCTCCACTTT. It specifies CASRVGKQGNSPLHF.